What follows describes a single TCR beta chain. TCRdb's copy holds only in-frame clones and misses some; the assay was immunoSEQ multiplex PCR. The sample carries around 55,000 clones, 90% to 97% recorded once. The sample comes from a study of control samples from healthy donors and cancer patients. Sequenced input: blood. The TCR originated in a woman in her late teens or twenties in good health.

CDR3 nucleotides: TGTGCCAGTAGTAACACTAAAGGGGCATCTACCTTC. Translating gives CASSNTKGASTF. This chain joins TRBV19 and TRBJ1-2; D might be TRBD1 (5 bases). CDR3 size: 12 residues. The ends were cut back, 4 bases at V and 14 bases at J, with 17 bases in the middle. Per the germline V gene, CDR1 is LNHDA and CDR2 is SQIVND (reference sequence). Based on the CDR3 plus reference TRBV19 and TRBJ1-2, the full variable domain is DGGITQSPKYLFRKEGQNVTLSCEQNLNHDAMYWYRQDPGQGLRLIYYSQIVNDFQKGDIAEGYSVSREKKESFPLTVTSAQKNPTAFYLCASSNTKGASTFGSGTRLTVV.